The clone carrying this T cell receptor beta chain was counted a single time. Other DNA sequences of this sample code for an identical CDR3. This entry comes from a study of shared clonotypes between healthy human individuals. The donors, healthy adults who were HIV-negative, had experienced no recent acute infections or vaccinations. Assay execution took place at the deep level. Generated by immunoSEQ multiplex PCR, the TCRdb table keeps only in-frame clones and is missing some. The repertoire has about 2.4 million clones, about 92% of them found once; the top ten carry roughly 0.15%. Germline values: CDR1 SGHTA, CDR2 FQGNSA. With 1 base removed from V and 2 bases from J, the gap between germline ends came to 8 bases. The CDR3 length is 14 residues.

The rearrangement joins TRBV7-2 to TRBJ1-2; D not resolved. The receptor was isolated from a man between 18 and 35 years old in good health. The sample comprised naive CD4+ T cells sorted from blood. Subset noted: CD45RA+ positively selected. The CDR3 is CASSLGPTNYGYTF. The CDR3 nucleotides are TGTGCCAGCAGCTTAGGACCCACAAACTATGGCTACACCTTC.